One sample yielded the 16 T cell receptor beta chains listed below, sequenced in a study of blood T cells in healthy people across ages. Using a J-beta primer mix together with a sample-barcoded 5' primer, a second PCR was run for 7 to 11 cycles. Via MiXCR, TCRdb re-called the 5' RACE reads, giving one row per CDR3 protein. The sample has roughly 1.5 million distinct CDR3 sequences; approximately 43% are singletons. Sequencing was carried out using blood. Receptors were obtained from a woman aged 18-30 years in good health.

Regarding this clonotype: A read error may account for a junction end that differs from germline. The V call is TRBV10-3, the J call TRBJ2-7; 14 bases are a match to TRBD2. The CDR3 sequence is 15 residues long. Germline CDR1 ENHRY, CDR2 SYGVKD. CDR3 in amino acids: CTISESGLAGEEQYF. CDR3 coding DNA: TGTACCATCAGTGAGTCGGGACTAGCGGGAGAGGAGCAGTACTTC.

The table lists this clonotype with a few counts. The chain is built from TRBV27 and TRBJ2-7; perhaps D is TRBD1 or TRBD2 (5 bases each). Trimming took 1 base from V and 7 from J, leaving 17 bases between them. The CDR3 is 15 amino acids. CDR1 MNHEY and CDR2 SMNVEV come from the germline V gene (reference sequence). This chain's CDR3 is CASSLLGDRYNEQYF. As DNA, the CDR3 is TGTGCCAGCAGTTTATTGGGGGATCGGTACAATGAGCAGTACTTC.

This clonotype was recorded at least ten times. This rearrangement joins TRBV6-2 or TRBV6-3 to TRBJ2-2, with D possibly TRBD1 on 6 matching bases. V gave up 5 bases and J gave up 6 bases, with 10 bases separating them. The CDR3 consists of 13 residues. The germline V gene encodes CDR1 MNHEY and CDR2 SVGEGT. The CDR3 sequence: CASSRTEAGELFF. Here the CDR3 DNA reads TGTGCCAGCAGTCGGACAGAGGCCGGGGAGCTGTTTTTT.

The V call is TRBV12-3 or TRBV12-4, the J call TRBJ2-4; 8 positions agree with TRBD2. The closer fit of TRBJ2-7 to the DNA end suggests the J call may be wrong. CDR3 length: 15 amino acids. In DNA form, the CDR3 reads TGTGCCAGCAGTTTCAGACTAGCGACAAATTACGAGCAGTACTTC. Its translation: CASSFRLATNYEQYF.

A few counts support this clonotype. The chain links TRBV24-1 to TRBJ2-1; TRBD2 is a possible D gene (6 bases). The CDR3 consists of 15 residues. Germline V gene sequence: CDR1 KGHDR, CDR2 SFDVKD. V was cut by 9 bases and J by 3 bases, with 17 bases left in between. CDR3 coding DNA: TGTGCCACCTCTCGGGACTTCTTGAGCTACAATGAGCAGTTCTTC. Its protein is CATSRDFLSYNEQFF.

The V call is TRBV7-2, the J call TRBJ2-3; TRBD2 matches 8 bases. Unmatched junction bases numbered 6, after V lost 5 bases and J lost 2 bases. CDR3 length: 15 residues. Looked up from germline, CDR1 is SGHTA and CDR2 is FQGNSA. CDR3 nucleotides: TGTGCCAGCAGCATAATTAGCGGGGACACAGATACGCAGTATTTT. This encodes CASSIISGDTDTQYF.

The chain is built from TRBV2 and TRBJ2-3; tentatively, D is TRBD2 (5 bases). The germline V and J ends were trimmed by 3 bases and 5 bases, with 9 bases remaining between them. This CDR3 has 13 residues. Germline lookup yields CDR1 SNHLY and CDR2 FYNNEI. As DNA, the CDR3 is TGTGCCAGCAGTGAGTCGAGGGTAGATACGCAGTATTTT. It yields the protein CASSESRVDTQYF.

Only a few counts were recorded for this clonotype. This chain uses TRBV6-5 with TRBJ2-5; either TRBD1 or TRBD2 may fit D (5 bases each). Gene TRBJ2-7 matches the end of the DNA better, so the J call may be wrong. The length of the CDR3 is 13 residues. CDR1 MNHEY and CDR2 SVGAGI come from the germline V gene. The CDR3 region is CASTGTRLGEQYF. The CDR3 region has the DNA TGTGCCAGTACCGGGACCAGGCTGGGCGAGCAGTACTTC.

The CDR3 sequence is CASLSIGTGGAGNQPQHF. The DNA for the CDR3 is TGTGCCAGTCTCTCTATTGGGACAGGGGGCGCGGGCAATCAGCCCCAGCATTTT. The chain carries TRBV19 and TRBJ1-5; 12 positions agree with TRBD1. In germline, CDR1 is LNHDA, CDR2 SQIVND (reference sequence). V lost 8 bases and J lost 2; bases outside the gene matches: 13. This CDR3 spans 18 amino acids.

This clonotype turned up a few times. The rearrangement links TRBV20-1 to TRBJ2-1; D call uncertain. V was pared by 3 bases and J by 9 bases, with 9 bases between. The CDR3 sequence is 11 residues long. Germline V gene lookup returns CDR1 DFQATT and CDR2 SNEGSKA (reference sequence). CDR3 in DNA: TGCAGTGCTAGTAGGGCCGGTGAGCAGTTCTTC. Encoded protein: CSASRAGEQFF.

This clonotype came up a few times. The CDR3 protein is CSARTSGRGEQYF. The CDR3 DNA reads TGCAGTGCTAGGACTAGCGGGAGGGGCGAGCAGTACTTC. This chain connects TRBV20-1 to TRBJ2-5, with 14 bases lining up with TRBD2. The end of the DNA aligns better with TRBJ2-7, so the J call may be wrong. In germline, CDR1 is DFQATT, CDR2 SNEGSKA (reference sequence). The CDR3 runs 13 residues.

The gene calls are TRBV20-1 and TRBJ2-4; TRBD1 agrees at 9 bases. The J call may be mistaken, given a closer DNA end match to TRBJ2-7. CDR1 and CDR2 from the germline V gene are DFQATT and SNEGSKA (reference sequence). This CDR3 region has 12 residues. CDR3 nucleotides: TGCAGTGCCCTGGGACAGGGCCACGAGCAGTACTTC. It translates to CSALGQGHEQYF.

This clonotype came up a few times. The chain has TRBV4-1 and TRBJ2-5, with D uncertain. Germline V CDR1 and CDR2: MGHRA, YSYEKL. There are 14 residues in the CDR3. The V and J ends lost 0 bases and 3 bases respectively, with 8 bases between them. The CDR3 loop is CASSQDRNEETQYF. In DNA, the CDR3 is TGCGCCAGCAGCCAAGATCGGAACGAAGAGACCCAGTACTTC.

As regards this clonotype: One end of the junction is discordant with germline, which a read error may explain. The chain joins TRBV6-2 or TRBV6-3 to TRBJ2-2; D is perhaps TRBD1 or TRBD2 (5 bases each). Per the germline V gene, CDR1 is MNHEY and CDR2 is SVGEGT. This CDR3 contains 14 residues. The CDR3, as DNA: TGTGCCAGCAGTTACGGGACGAACACCAGGGAGCTGTTTTTT. Protein sequence: CASSYGTNTRELFF.

This sequence joins TRBV27 and TRBJ2-3; TRBD2 matches at 8 bases. The CDR3 runs 17 residues. Germline CDR1 and CDR2: MNHEY and SMNVEV (reference sequence). The ends lost 2 bases at V and 0 bases at J; junction bases unmatched: 7. The DNA of the CDR3 is TGTGCCAGCAGTTTAATTCGGGTAGCGGGGAGCACAGATACGCAGTATTTT. Translated, it gives CASSLIRVAGSTDTQYF.

In regard to this clonotype: This may arise from a read error, as a much more abundant clone is one base away. The V call is TRBV6-5, the J call TRBJ2-1; 10 positions match TRBD2. Looked up from germline, CDR1 is MNHEY and CDR2 is SVGAGI. The CDR3 loop spans 17 amino acids. The V gene end was trimmed by 4 bases and the J gene end by 1 base; junction bases not matched to a gene: 7. The CDR3 nucleotides are TGTGCCAGCAGTTCGGGACGAGCGGGAGGGTCCTACAATGAGCAGTTCTTC. It encodes CASSSGRAGGSYNEQFF.